Below are 4 T cell receptor beta chains sequenced from a single sample in a study of T cells in Graves' hyperthyroidism and ophthalmopathy (dated by TCRdb to about 2019). The method behind the library was multiplex PCR. The sequencer listed for this sample is Illumina HiSeq 2000. TCR beta CDR3 regions were amplified from RNA transcripts. The TCR CDR3 was subjected to a first round of RT-PCR using the HTBI primer set and the Qiagen OneStep RT-PCR kit. TCRdb reprocessed the public reads (quality trimming at Q25 with fastp, clone calling with MiXCR) and kept in-frame beta chains. Rows with one shared CDR3 protein collapse into an entry with the most common genes and DNA. Recorded for this sample are a few hundred thousand distinct CDR3 sequences; 46% of them occurred a single time. 35% to 50% of the sample is held by the ten biggest clonotypes. The sequencing input was peripheral blood or thyroid tissue (not recorded which). Source of these receptors: an adult woman with Graves' disease, either hyperthyroidism or ophthalmopathy (not recorded which).

This clonotype was seen repeatedly, ten times or more. This sequence joins TRBV20-1 and TRBJ1-1, with 8 bases that match TRBD1. This CDR3 has 15 residues. CDR1 is DFQATT, CDR2 SNEGSKA, per germline (reference sequence). Trimming took 3 bases from V and 7 from J; bases not matched to a gene: 13. The CDR3 sequence: CSARGLGQGGNEAFF. The DNA for the CDR3 is TGCAGTGCTAGGGGCCTTGGACAGGGTGGGAATGAAGCTTTCTTT.

The rearrangement links TRBV24-1 to TRBJ1-5, with TRBD1 matching 7 bases. Germline V gene data show CDR1 as KGHDR and CDR2 as SFDVKD. The CDR3 has 13 amino acids. CDR3 coding DNA: TGTGCTAGAGCCGGGACAGGCAATCAGCCCCAGCATTTT. Its protein product is CARAGTGNQPQHF.

This chain uses TRBV29-1 with TRBJ1-1; 8 bases are shared with TRBD1. CDR3 length equals 12 residues. V trimming: 8 bases; J trimming: 6 bases; junction bases outside the gene matches: 8. Per germline, CDR1 SQVTM and CDR2 ANQGSEA. This CDR3 reads CSSPGQESEAFF. The CDR3 DNA sequence: TGCAGCTCACCGGGACAGGAGTCTGAAGCTTTCTTT.

V and J are TRBV15 and TRBJ1-4; D not resolved. The CDR3 has 14 residues. CDR1 and CDR2 from the germline V gene are LNHNV and YYDKDF (reference sequence). Trimming took 1 base from V and 6 from J, leaving 9 bases between them. CDR3 residues: CATSRVTEYEKLFF. The CDR3 region has the DNA TGTGCCACCAGCAGAGTAACCGAATATGAAAAACTGTTTTTT.